This entry lists 18 T cell receptor beta chains sequenced from one sample in a study of T cells after yellow fever vaccination. TCRdb re-derived calls from the 5' RACE reads in MiXCR, one entry per CDR3 protein. The sample yields hundreds of thousands of distinct CDR3 sequences, roughly 8.7% seen once. This specimen consisted of PBMCs, obtained on the day of the first yellow fever vaccination. Receptors originate from a man aged 18 to 29 who received the YFV17D yellow fever vaccine.

A few counts support this clonotype. The rearrangement links TRBV20-1 to TRBJ2-2, with TRBD1 as a possible D gene (6 bases). The CDR3 has 16 residues. Looked up from germline, CDR1 is DFQATT and CDR2 is SNEGSKA (reference sequence). V lost 0 bases, J lost 2 bases, and 13 bases lay in between. Here the CDR3 reads CSARDPKGDNTGELFF. CDR3 bases: TGCAGTGCTAGAGATCCTAAGGGGGACAACACCGGGGAGCTGTTTTTT.

The J gene is TRBJ1-6, the V gene TRBV7-6; D unresolved. Trimming removed 4 bases from V and 7 bases from J, with 11 bases in between. CDR3 length equals 14 residues. Germline assignment: CDR1 SGHVS and CDR2 FNYEAQ. CDR3 residues: CASSSDPANSPLHF. CDR3 bases: TGTGCCAGCAGCTCGGACCCGGCGAATTCACCCCTCCACTTT.

A word on this clonotype: One base away lies a much larger clone, so this may be a sequencing read error. The genes are TRBV28 and TRBJ2-1; D uncertain. CDR1 is MDHEN and CDR2 is SYDVKM in the germline V gene. The CDR3 is made up of 12 amino acids. The CDR3 sequence is CVSMWGNNEQFF. CDR3 sequence (DNA): TGTGTCAGCATGTGGGGAAACAATGAGCAGTTCTTC.

This clonotype showed up just a few times. The chain carries TRBV7-6 and TRBJ1-1; D unclear. The CDR3 sequence is 16 residues long. Trimming took off 1 base at V and 1 base at J, with 13 bases between the two ends. Germline CDR1 reads SGHVS; CDR2 reads FNYEAQ. The chain's CDR3 is CASSLDVAVGNTEAFF. DNA for the CDR3: TGTGCCAGCAGCTTAGATGTGGCCGTTGGGAACACTGAAGCTTTCTTT.

This clonotype was recorded a few times. This chain uses TRBV7-9 with TRBJ1-6; maybe TRBD1 (5 bases). The germline gives CDR1 SEHNR, CDR2 FQNEAQ (reference sequence). V was clipped by 5 bases and J by 8 bases, with 19 bases between them. The CDR3 is made up of 16 amino acids. As DNA, the CDR3 is TGTGCCAGCAGCCGAGGGGCGGCAGCCAGCGATTCACCCCTCCACTTT. Its protein product is CASSRGAAASDSPLHF.

This chain links TRBV2 with TRBJ2-7, with D perhaps matching TRBD1 (6 bases). Germline CDR1 and CDR2: SNHLY and FYNNEI. The V gene lost 3 bases and the J gene lost 8 bases, with 14 bases spanning the gap. The CDR3 has 13 amino acids. DNA of the CDR3: TGTGCCAGCAGTGACAGGTGGACAGAGAAGCAGTACGTC. The encoded protein is CASSDRWTEKQYV.

This clonotype is a singleton in its sample. The CDR3 DNA sequence: TGTGCCAGCAGCCAAGTTGGGGGGGTATTGACTGAAGCTTTCTTT. Translating it yields CASSQVGGVLTEAFF. The chain couples TRBV14 to TRBJ1-1, with D tentatively TRBD1 (5 bases). Trimming took off 1 base at V and 5 bases at J, with 14 bases between the two ends. The CDR3 is made up of 15 amino acids. CDR1 and CDR2 from the germline V gene are SGHDN and FVKESK. Complete variable domain (other parts from reference TRBV14 and TRBJ1-1): EAGVTQFPSHSVIEKGQTVTLRCDPISGHDNLYWYRRVMGKEIKFLLHFVKESKQDESGMPNNRFLAERTGGTYSTLKVQPAELEDSGVYFCASSQVGGVLTEAFFGQGTRLTVV.

The rearrangement links TRBV7-9 to TRBJ1-1, with a weak D call TRBD1 (6 bases). In germline, CDR1 is SEHNR, CDR2 FQNEAQ (reference sequence). The V end lost 8 bases, the J end lost 3 bases, and 16 bases lay between the germline ends. The CDR3 extends over 14 amino acids. The DNA for the CDR3 is TGTGCCAGCGAATCACAGGGTGGGGACACTGAAGCTTTCTTT. Protein product: CASESQGGDTEAFF.

This clonotype was counted at least ten times. V gene TRBV7-9 combines with J gene TRBJ1-1, with D unresolved. V was shortened by 3 bases and J by 1 base, with 12 bases between the two germline ends. CDR1 is SEHNR, CDR2 FQNEAQ, per germline (reference sequence). There are 15 residues in the CDR3. The CDR3 DNA reads TGTGCCAGCAGCTTGGGCAGCACCCCGAACACTGAAGCTTTCTTT. It is translated as CASSLGSTPNTEAFF. Combining the CDR3 with reference TRBV7-9 and TRBJ1-1 gives the whole variable domain DTGVSQNPRHKITKRGQNVTFRCDPISEHNRLYWYRQTLGQGPEFLTYFQNEAQLEKSRLLSDRFSAERPKGSFSTLEIQRTEQGDSAMYLCASSLGSTPNTEAFFGQGTRLTVV.

The chain uses TRBV6-6 and TRBJ1-1; possibly TRBD1 for D (6 bases). V was clipped by 6 bases and J by 6 bases, with 14 bases between them. The germline V gene encodes CDR1 MNHNY and CDR2 SVGAGI (reference sequence). CDR3 length: 13 amino acids. As DNA, the CDR3 is TGTGCCAGCAGCCTAACAGGGAGAGCTGAAGCTTTCTTT. Encoded protein: CASSLTGRAEAFF.

In this sample, this clonotype turned up many times. This chain links TRBV6-7 with TRBJ1-6, with D hard to call. TRBV6-7 is filed as an ORF, its function uncertain. The ends were cut back, 1 base at V and 17 bases at J, with 9 bases in the middle. The length of the CDR3 is 11 residues. This CDR3 reads CASSYWHEIHF. For the CDR3, the DNA is TGTGCCAGCAGTTACTGGCATGAAATCCACTTT.

In its sample, this clonotype was seen a few times. The rearrangement joins TRBV7-2 to TRBJ2-3; D ambiguous. With 5 bases removed from V and 4 bases from J, the gap between germline ends came to 10 bases. Germline V CDR1 and CDR2: SGHTA, FQGNSA. This CDR3 is 13 amino acids long. This CDR3 reads CASSPRWSDTQYF. The CDR3 DNA reads TGTGCCAGCAGCCCCCGGTGGTCAGATACGCAGTATTTT.

Only a few counts were recorded for this clonotype. This chain connects TRBV12-3 or TRBV12-4 to TRBJ2-2, with a possible D match to TRBD2 (6 bases). This CDR3 contains 14 residues. With 6 bases removed from V and 7 bases from J, the gap between germline ends came to 15 bases. Written as DNA, the CDR3 is TGTGCCAGCAGCTACGGGGGAAGCGGCGGGGAGCTGTTTTTT. It is translated as CASSYGGSGGELFF.

This clonotype occurred a few times. V gene TRBV29-1 combines with J gene TRBJ2-3, with D uncertain. The CDR3 loop spans 11 amino acids. Germline-derived CDR1 and CDR2 are SQVTM and ANQGSEA. Deletions cut 7 bases from V and 2 bases from J, with 7 bases between. The CDR3 protein is CSGSPTDTQYF. CDR3 nucleotide sequence: TGCAGCGGTAGCCCCACAGATACGCAGTATTTT.

This clonotype was counted many times. V usage is TRBV4-3 and J usage is TRBJ1-6; no definite D call. Germline V CDR1 and CDR2: LGHNA, YSLEER. This CDR3 comprises 15 residues. V lost 0 bases to trimming and J lost 4 bases, with 7 bases between them. In DNA, the CDR3 is TGCGCCAGCAGCCAAGAACCAGAGTATAATTCACCCCTCCACTTT. Translated, it gives CASSQEPEYNSPLHF.

At least ten counts were recorded for this clonotype. This sequence joins TRBV7-3 and TRBJ2-1; perhaps TRBD2 as D (5 bases). CDR1 and CDR2 from the germline V gene are SGHTA and FQGTGA. V lost 1 base to trimming and J lost 0 bases, with 13 bases between them. This CDR3 spans 17 amino acids. The CDR3 coding sequence is TGTGCCAGCAGCTTAAAGGTGCGAGGGAGCTCCTACAATGAGCAGTTCTTC. Its protein is CASSLKVRGSSYNEQFF.

This clonotype was seen only a few times. The CDR3: CASSRTQGRETQYF. The CDR3 DNA is TGCGCCAGCAGCCGGACACAGGGGAGAGAGACCCAGTACTTC. The rearrangement links TRBV4-3 to TRBJ2-5; 7 bases line up with TRBD1. With V trimmed by 4 bases and J by 4 bases, 6 bases remained unmatched. The CDR3 totals 14 residues. Germline V CDR1 and CDR2: LGHNA, YSLEER.

This clonotype was counted only a few times. The chain carries TRBV6-5 and TRBJ2-3; TRBD2 matches 7 bases. CDR3 length equals 15 residues. Germline assignment: CDR1 MNHEY and CDR2 SVGAGI. Trimming cost V 4 bases and J 3 bases; bases outside gene matches: 7. This CDR3 is CASSWEGLGTDTQYF. CDR3 nucleotides: TGTGCCAGCAGTTGGGAGGGATTGGGAACAGATACGCAGTATTTT.